This T cell receptor (beta chain) was recovered during a study of blood T cells in healthy people across ages. Germline CDR1 LNHNV, CDR2 YYDKDF (reference sequence). CDR3 length: 16 amino acids. V lost 5 bases and J 2 bases, leaving 16 bases between the germline ends. Sample-barcoded 5' priming and a J-beta primer mix drove a second PCR of about 6 to 12 cycles. TCRdb independently ran MiXCR on the 5' RACE reads; one entry per CDR3 protein. The table includes approximately 1,700,000 distinct CDR3 sequences, about two fifths detected once. The TCR comes from a human donor in good health. Sequencing was done on a sample of blood. The chain links TRBV15 to TRBJ1-5; D possibly corresponds to TRBD1 (6 bases). The DNA of the CDR3 is TGTGCCACCAGCCCATACAGGGTATCGGGCAATCAGCCCCAGCATTTT. Translating gives CATSPYRVSGNQPQHF.